This TCR beta chain originates from a study of PD-L1 blockade in urothelial cancer. The CDR3 consists of 19 residues. V shed 1 base and J 9 bases; nucleotides not matched to a gene: 21. Germline lookup yields CDR1 SGHTA and CDR2 FQGNSA. Data came from immunoSEQ multiplex PCR; TCRdb stores just in-frame clones and leaves some out. The sample records about 45,000 clones, around 89% being singletons. Sequencing used PBMCs, obtained around atezolizumab (anti-PD-L1) treatment. The TCR sequence derives from a man older than 75 with urothelial cancer. The rearrangement links TRBV7-2 to TRBJ2-1; TRBD2 matches 7 bases. As DNA, the CDR3 is TGTGCCAGCAGCTTAGATTTCGGGGGTGGATTAAGCGGGACCATTGAGCAGTTCTTC. The encoded protein is CASSLDFGGGLSGTIEQFF. The variable domain in full, with the rest retrieved from reference TRBV7-2 and TRBJ2-1, is GAGVSQSPSNKVTEKGKDVELRCDPISGHTALYWYRQSLGQGLEFLIYFQGNSAPDKSGLPSDRFSAERTGGSVSTLTIQRTQQEDSAVYLCASSLDFGGGLSGTIEQFFGPGTRLTVL.